A selection of T cell receptor beta chains follows, all from one sample in a study of CD8 T cells in Susac syndrome. TCRdb fed the immunoSEQ multiplex PCR reads into MiXCR, producing one record per CDR3 protein. The sample consists of about 150,000 distinct CDR3 sequences, about 94% of them appearing once. The sequencing input was CD8+ T cells from PBMCs. Receptors were obtained from a human donor with multiple sclerosis. CDR3s include the opening cysteine and the closing phenylalanine or tryptophan. Fields, in order: V gene, clone size, D gene, J gene, CDR3 DNA, CDR3 protein. D genes are given only for firm matches. A row's size may be missing; if present it is once, few, many or a size class.

v_call: TRBV21-1
clone_size: once
d_call: .
j_call: TRBJ2-5
cdr3_nt: TGTGCCAGCAGCACCCGACAGGGGAGGGTCGAGACCCAGTACTTC
cdr3_aa: CASSTRQGRVETQYF

v_call: TRBV14
clone_size: .
d_call: .
j_call: TRBJ1-6
cdr3_nt: TGTGCCAGCAGCCTAATCAGGGAGGGCAGTTCACCCCTCCACTTT
cdr3_aa: CASSLIREGSSPLHF

v_call: TRBV3-1
clone_size: .
d_call: .
j_call: TRBJ2-2
cdr3_nt: TGTGCCAGCAGCCAAAATAGCGCGGCCGGGGAGCTGTTTTTT
cdr3_aa: CASSQNSAAGELFF

v_call: TRBV18
clone_size: .
d_call: .
j_call: TRBJ2-7
cdr3_nt: TGTGCCAGCTCACCACCGGTGGGCTCCTACGAGCAGTACTTC
cdr3_aa: CASSPPVGSYEQYF

v_call: TRBV6-2/TRBV6-3
clone_size: .
d_call: .
j_call: TRBJ1-6
cdr3_nt: TGTGCCAGCAGACAGCAGGGGAGCTCCTATAATTCACCCCTCCACTTT
cdr3_aa: CASRQQGSSYNSPLHF

v_call: TRBV20-1
clone_size: .
d_call: TRBD2
j_call: TRBJ2-7
cdr3_nt: TGCAGTGCTCTAATCGGACTAGCCTACGAGCAGTACTTC
cdr3_aa: CSALIGLAYEQYF

v_call: TRBV30
clone_size: .
d_call: TRBD1
j_call: TRBJ1-5
cdr3_nt: TGTGCCTGGAGTTCAGGGACAGGGTATCAGCCCCAGCATTTT
cdr3_aa: CAWSSGTGYQPQHF

v_call: TRBV12-3/TRBV12-4
clone_size: once
d_call: .
j_call: TRBJ2-7
cdr3_nt: TGTGCCAGCAGTTTATATGCAGGGGGGGAGCAGTACTTC
cdr3_aa: CASSLYAGGEQYF

v_call: TRBV29-1
clone_size: .
d_call: .
j_call: TRBJ2-1
cdr3_nt: TGCAGCGTCTGGGAATACAATGAGCAGTTCTTC
cdr3_aa: CSVWEYNEQFF

v_call: TRBV6-6
clone_size: .
d_call: .
j_call: TRBJ1-1
cdr3_nt: TGTGCCAGCAGCTGGACGGATAACACTGAAGCTTTCTTT
cdr3_aa: CASSWTDNTEAFF

v_call: TRBV9
clone_size: .
d_call: .
j_call: TRBJ2-5
cdr3_nt: TGTGCCAGCAGCGTAGAGGGCCAGCCAGAGACCCAGTACTTC
cdr3_aa: CASSVEGQPETQYF

v_call: TRBV15
clone_size: .
d_call: .
j_call: TRBJ2-1
cdr3_nt: TGTGCCACCACCAGGCAGGCTCCCTACAATGAGCAGTTCTTC
cdr3_aa: CATTRQAPYNEQFF

v_call: TRBV5-1
clone_size: .
d_call: TRBD1
j_call: TRBJ1-1
cdr3_nt: TGCGCCAGCAGCTCCGGGACAGAAGGTTTCTTT
cdr3_aa: CASSSGTEGFF

v_call: TRBV29-1
clone_size: .
d_call: .
j_call: TRBJ1-2
cdr3_nt: TGCAGCGTTGAAACCCCGCTGGCCCTACTGACCCACTTTAACTATGGCTACACCTTC
cdr3_aa: CSVETPLALLTHFNYGYTF

v_call: TRBV7-6
clone_size: .
d_call: .
j_call: TRBJ2-7
cdr3_nt: TGTGCCAGCAGCTTTAGGGGGGGTAGCTCCTACGAGCAGTACTTC
cdr3_aa: CASSFRGGSSYEQYF

v_call: TRBV4-3
clone_size: .
d_call: .
j_call: TRBJ2-7
cdr3_nt: TGCGCCAGCAGCCAAGATGTCGGACCCTACGAGCAGTACTTC
cdr3_aa: CASSQDVGPYEQYF

v_call: TRBV18
clone_size: .
d_call: .
j_call: TRBJ2-7
cdr3_nt: TGTGCCAGCTCACCCTCCCTCGCCGAGGAGCAGTACTTC
cdr3_aa: CASSPSLAEEQYF

v_call: TRBV20-1
clone_size: .
d_call: TRBD2
j_call: TRBJ2-7
cdr3_nt: TGCAGTGCTCCTGGGGGGGACGAGCAGTACTTC
cdr3_aa: CSAPGGDEQYF

v_call: TRBV6-2/TRBV6-3
clone_size: .
d_call: .
j_call: TRBJ2-7
cdr3_nt: TGTGCCAGCAGTTCCTCCCCGGACAGCCTTTTCGAGCAGTACTTC
cdr3_aa: CASSSSPDSLFEQYF

v_call: TRBV12-5
clone_size: .
d_call: TRBD1
j_call: TRBJ1-5
cdr3_nt: TGTGCTAGTGATTCCCCCACAGGGGCTCAGCAGCCCCAGCATTTT
cdr3_aa: CASDSPTGAQQPQHF

v_call: TRBV12-3/TRBV12-4
clone_size: .
d_call: .
j_call: TRBJ1-1
cdr3_nt: TGTGCCAGCACGGAGTGGACAGTGAACACTGAAGCTTTCTTT
cdr3_aa: CASTEWTVNTEAFF

v_call: TRBV7-9
clone_size: .
d_call: .
j_call: TRBJ1-1
cdr3_nt: TGTGCCAGCAGCTTGGTAGAGGGGGAAACTGAAGCTTTCTTT
cdr3_aa: CASSLVEGETEAFF

v_call: TRBV27
clone_size: .
d_call: .
j_call: TRBJ1-5
cdr3_nt: TGTGCCAGCAAAAAAGAGGGATTCAATCAGCCCCAGCATTTT
cdr3_aa: CASKKEGFNQPQHF

v_call: TRBV18
clone_size: once
d_call: .
j_call: TRBJ2-1
cdr3_nt: TGTGCCAGCAGGGTTTCTCCTTATGAGCAGTTCTTC
cdr3_aa: CASRVSPYEQFF

v_call: TRBV29-1
clone_size: .
d_call: .
j_call: TRBJ2-2
cdr3_nt: TGCAGCGTTGGTAGGCAGGGGCACACCGGGGAGCTGTTTTTT
cdr3_aa: CSVGRQGHTGELFF

v_call: TRBV12-3/TRBV12-4
clone_size: once
d_call: .
j_call: TRBJ2-3
cdr3_nt: TGTGCCAGCAGTCCCGACAAGACCAGACAGGATACGCAGTATTTT
cdr3_aa: CASSPDKTRQDTQYF

v_call: TRBV27
clone_size: .
d_call: TRBD1
j_call: TRBJ1-2
cdr3_nt: TGTGCCAGCAGTTCTAGGACAGGGACACTTGGCTATGGCTACACCTTC
cdr3_aa: CASSSRTGTLGYGYTF

v_call: TRBV30
clone_size: once
d_call: .
j_call: TRBJ2-1
cdr3_nt: TGTGCCTGGAGTTTCGTCTACAATGAGCAGTTCTTC
cdr3_aa: CAWSFVYNEQFF

v_call: TRBV4-2
clone_size: once
d_call: TRBD1
j_call: TRBJ1-2
cdr3_nt: TGTGCCAGCAGCAGTTTGACAGGGGGTTACTATGGCTACACCTTC
cdr3_aa: CASSSLTGGYYGYTF